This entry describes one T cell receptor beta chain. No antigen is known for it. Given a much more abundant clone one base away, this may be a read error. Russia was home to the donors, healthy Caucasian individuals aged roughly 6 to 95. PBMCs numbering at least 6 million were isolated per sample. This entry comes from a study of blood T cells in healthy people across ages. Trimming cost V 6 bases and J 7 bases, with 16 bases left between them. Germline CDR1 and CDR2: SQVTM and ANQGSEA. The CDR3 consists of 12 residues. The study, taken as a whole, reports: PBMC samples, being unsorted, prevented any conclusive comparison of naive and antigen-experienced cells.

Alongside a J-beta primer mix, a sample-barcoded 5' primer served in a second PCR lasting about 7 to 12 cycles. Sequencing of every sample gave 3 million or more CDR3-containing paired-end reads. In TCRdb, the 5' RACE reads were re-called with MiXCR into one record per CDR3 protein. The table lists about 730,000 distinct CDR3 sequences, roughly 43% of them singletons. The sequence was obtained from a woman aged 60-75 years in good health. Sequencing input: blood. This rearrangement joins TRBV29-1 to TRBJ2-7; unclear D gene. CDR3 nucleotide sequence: TGCAGCGTGAACAGAGCGTACAATGAGCAGTACTTC. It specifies CSVNRAYNEQYF.